These 27 T cell receptor beta chains were all obtained from the same sample, sequenced in a study of blood T cell repertoires in COVID-19. Sequenced by immunoSEQ multiplex PCR; TCRdb stores in-frame clones only, minus some. The data contain 150,000 to 200,000 clones, more than 70% of them singletons. Sample: peripheral blood. Receptors originate from a middle-aged man with active or convalescent COVID-19.

V gene TRBV5-4 combines with J gene TRBJ2-5, with 10 bases lining up with TRBD2. Germline V gene sequence: CDR1 SGHNT, CDR2 YYREEE (reference sequence). The CDR3 has 16 residues. Unmatched junction bases numbered 11, after V lost 4 bases and J lost 5 bases. In DNA form, the CDR3 reads TGTGCCAGCAGCGCCAAGGCTAGCGGGAGCCGGGAGACCCAGTACTTC. Amino acid sequence: CASSAKASGSRETQYF. Using reference TRBV5-4 and TRBJ2-5 for the parts outside the CDR3, the full variable domain is ETGVTQSPTHLIKTRGQQVTLRCSSQSGHNTVSWYQQALGQGPQFIFQYYREEENGRGNFPPRFSGLQFPNYSSELNVNALELDDSALYLCASSAKASGSRETQYFGPGTRLLVL.

This clone occurred a few times. The chain combines TRBV10-3 with TRBJ1-2; 11 bases fit TRBD1. CDR3 length: 16 residues. CDR1 and CDR2 (germline): ENHRY, SYGVKD. V lost 3 bases, J lost 8 bases, and 11 bases stayed unmatched. The CDR3 is CAISDNKGQGAEGYTF. CDR3 DNA sequence: TGTGCCATCAGTGACAACAAAGGACAGGGGGCGGAAGGCTACACCTTC.

The chain carries TRBV4-1 and TRBJ1-4; D uncertain. CDR1 is MGHRA and CDR2 is YSYEKL in the germline V gene. V lost 0 bases to trimming and J lost 8 bases, with 22 bases between them. The CDR3 is 18 amino acids. CDR3: CASSQEVSGGGLREKLFF. The CDR3 nucleotides are TGCGCCAGCAGCCAAGAAGTGAGTGGCGGAGGGCTCCGGGAAAAACTGTTTTTT.

The gene calls are TRBV19 and TRBJ2-2; TRBD2 matches at 8 bases. Germline CDR1 is LNHDA and CDR2 is SQIVND (reference sequence). V dropped 6 bases and J dropped 4; count of bases not matched to a gene: 4. The CDR3 has 14 residues. The CDR3 sequence is CASSLAGGTGELFF. In nucleotides, the CDR3 is TGTGCCAGTAGCCTGGCGGGGGGCACCGGGGAGCTGTTTTTT.

The genes are TRBV12-3 or TRBV12-4 and TRBJ2-7; TRBD2 agrees at 8 bases. This CDR3 spans 13 amino acids. V was clipped by 11 bases and J by 2 bases; unmatched bases: 8. The CDR3, as DNA: TGTGCCTCCCACCGAGCGGGGGCCTACGAGCAGTACTTC. Amino acids: CASHRAGAYEQYF.

The V call is TRBV7-2, the J call TRBJ1-1, with D unresolved. V lost 5 bases and J 1 base, leaving 8 bases between the germline ends. This CDR3 is 13 amino acids long. Per germline, CDR1 SGHTA and CDR2 FQGNSA. The CDR3 region is CASSKQRNTEAFF. CDR3 DNA: TGTGCCAGCAGCAAACAGAGGAACACTGAAGCTTTCTTT. Based on the CDR3 plus reference TRBV7-2 and TRBJ1-1, the full variable domain is GAGVSQSPSNKVTEKGKDVELRCDPISGHTALYWYRQSLGQGLEFLIYFQGNSAPDKSGLPSDRFSAERTGGSVSTLTIQRTQQEDSAVYLCASSKQRNTEAFFGQGTRLTVV.

This clone was seen more than once but under ten times. The chain uses TRBV2 and TRBJ1-3; D not resolved. Germline CDR1 SNHLY, CDR2 FYNNEI. The V gene lost 1 base and the J gene lost 4 bases, with 14 bases spanning the gap. This CDR3 contains 16 residues. CDR3 bases: TGTGCCAGCAGTGAAGGTGGAGGCGTCGGGGGAAACACCATATATTTT. Its protein product is CASSEGGGVGGNTIYF.

This chain uses TRBV19 with TRBJ2-5; 7 bases align to TRBD2. The CDR3 has 15 residues. Germline V CDR1 and CDR2: LNHDA, SQIVND (reference sequence). V was clipped by 5 bases and J by 5 bases; unmatched bases: 11. The CDR3 bases are TGTGCCAGTAGTCCCCGGGGGACTACCATTGAGACCCAGTACTTC. It is translated as CASSPRGTTIETQYF.

The chain couples TRBV5-1 to TRBJ2-7; 7 bases map to TRBD2. CDR1 is SGHRS, CDR2 YFSETQ, per germline. The ends lost 1 base at V and 2 bases at J; junction bases unmatched: 0. The CDR3 extends over 13 amino acids. For the CDR3, the DNA is TGCGCCAGCAGCTTGACTAGCGCCTACGAGCAGTACTTC. It encodes CASSLTSAYEQYF.

The table lists this clone with a count of one. The chain couples TRBV5-6 to TRBJ1-2, with D hard to call. Deletions cut 6 bases from V and 3 bases from J, with 9 bases between. Germline loops: CDR1 SGHDT, CDR2 YYEEEE. The CDR3 is 12 amino acids. CDR3 region: CASTLGDYGYTF. The CDR3 DNA reads as TGTGCCAGCACCCTAGGAGACTATGGCTACACCTTC.

J is TRBJ1-3 and V is TRBV2; D unclear. Trimming stripped 4 bases from V and 4 bases from J, with 5 bases between. The germline gives CDR1 SNHLY, CDR2 FYNNEI. The CDR3 contains 12 residues. The CDR3 reads CASSVKGNTIYF. CDR3 DNA: TGTGCCAGCAGTGTAAAAGGAAACACCATATATTTT.

The genes are TRBV6-1 and TRBJ1-6; 8 bases line up with TRBD1. V lost 3 bases to trimming and J lost 9 bases; unmatched junction nucleotides: 10. The CDR3 has 16 amino acids. Germline lookup yields CDR1 MNHNS and CDR2 SASEGT. CDR3 in DNA: TGTGCCAGCAGTGACCGGACAGGGACGGGGACTTCACCCCTCCACTTT. It translates to CASSDRTGTGTSPLHF.

A few counts support this clone. Different DNA sequences within this sample yield the same CDR3. This rearrangement joins TRBV7-9 to TRBJ2-2; D is possibly TRBD1 (5 bases). Germline-derived CDR1 and CDR2 are SEHNR and FQNEAQ (reference sequence). This CDR3 has 15 amino acids. The V and J ends lost 1 base and 2 bases respectively, with 8 bases between them. The CDR3 DNA is TGTGCCAGCAGCTTAGACAGGCACAACACCGGGGAGCTGTTTTTT. Protein: CASSLDRHNTGELFF.

The chain combines TRBV9 with TRBJ2-1, with a possible D match to TRBD2 (6 bases). CDR1 is SGDLS, CDR2 YYNGEE, per germline. Trimming stripped 4 bases from V and 1 base from J, with 15 bases between. The CDR3 extends over 16 amino acids. The CDR3 sequence is CASSPWVRESYNEQFF. CDR3 DNA sequence: TGTGCCAGCAGCCCCTGGGTGCGGGAATCCTACAATGAGCAGTTCTTC.

This CDR3 reads CASSPGTIFSNQPQHF. CDR3 nucleotides: TGTGCCAGCTCCCCCGGGACAATCTTTAGCAATCAGCCCCAGCATTTT. This chain uses TRBV18 with TRBJ1-5; D might be TRBD1 (6 bases). V lost 6 bases, J lost 0 bases, and 15 bases lay in between. In germline, CDR1 is KGHSH, CDR2 LQKENI. The CDR3 is 16 residues long. Filled out from reference TRBV18 and TRBJ1-5, the complete variable domain reads NAGVMQNPRHLVRRRGQEARLRCSPMKGHSHVYWYRQLPEEGLKFMVYLQKENIIDESGMPKERFSAEFPKEGPSILRIQQVVRGDSAAYFCASSPGTIFSNQPQHFGDGTRLSIL.

The chain is built from TRBV7-9 and TRBJ2-7, with D tentatively TRBD1 (6 bases). This CDR3 has 12 residues. CDR1 SEHNR and CDR2 FQNEAQ come from the germline V gene (reference sequence). V lost 2 bases to trimming and J lost 6 bases, with 8 bases between them. The CDR3 region has the DNA TGTGCCAGCAGCTTAATCAGGGGCGAGCAGTACTTC. This translates into CASSLIRGEQYF.

V gene TRBV6-6 combines with J gene TRBJ1-2; TRBD1 is a possible D gene (5 bases). V was trimmed by 10 bases and J by 4 bases, leaving 13 bases between them. The CDR3 runs to 12 residues. CDR1 and CDR2 (germline): MNHNY, SVGAGI (reference sequence). Here the CDR3 DNA reads TGTGCCATCGAGGACACTCGCTATGGCTACACCTTC. Its protein is CAIEDTRYGYTF.

CDR3: CASSLRTSGSNEQFF. The CDR3 DNA is TGCGCCAGCAGCTTGAGGACTAGCGGGAGTAATGAGCAGTTCTTC. This chain joins TRBV5-1 and TRBJ2-1; 13 positions match TRBD2. The CDR3 extends over 15 amino acids. Germline values: CDR1 SGHRS, CDR2 YFSETQ. V lost 1 base, J lost 7 bases, and 2 bases stayed unmatched.

This chain links TRBV29-1 with TRBJ1-1; TRBD1 matches 8 bases. Germline V CDR1 and CDR2: SQVTM, ANQGSEA. This CDR3 is built from 13 residues. The junction had 5 bases not matched to a gene; V was cut back by 5 bases and J by 3 bases. CDR3 region: CSVLRTGHTEAFF. Written as DNA, the CDR3 is TGCAGCGTTCTTCGGACAGGGCACACTGAAGCTTTCTTT.

V gene TRBV2 combines with J gene TRBJ2-3; TRBD1 matches 9 bases. Germline V gene sequence: CDR1 SNHLY, CDR2 FYNNEI. V was clipped by 7 bases and J by 1 base; unmatched bases: 3. The CDR3 length is 14 residues. CDR3 loop: CASTRDRGTDTQYF. DNA for the CDR3: TGTGCCAGCACTCGGGACAGGGGCACAGATACGCAGTATTTT.

In this sample, this clone turned up once. The V and J genes are TRBV6-5 and TRBJ2-7, with 8 positions matching TRBD1. The germline gives CDR1 MNHEY, CDR2 SVGAGI. The V and J ends lost 9 bases and 0 bases, in that order; junction bases with no gene match: 4. This CDR3 comprises 13 residues. DNA for the CDR3: TGTGCCAGTCCAGGACAGGGCTCCTACGAGCAGTACTTC. Its translation is CASPGQGSYEQYF.

V gene TRBV12-5 combines with J gene TRBJ2-1, with 10 bases lining up with TRBD2. The CDR3 is 19 amino acids. The germline V gene has CDR1 LGHNT and CDR2 FRNRAP. With V trimmed by 0 bases and J by 12 bases, 20 bases remained unmatched. The CDR3 loop reads CASGLVSVSGGPRGRGQFF. CDR3 bases: TGTGCTAGTGGTTTGGTATCGGTTAGCGGGGGGCCCCGCGGTAGAGGGCAGTTCTTC.

The rearrangement uses TRBV19 and TRBJ2-7; TRBD2 matches 11 bases. CDR3 length equals 14 residues. Germline CDR1 and CDR2: LNHDA and SQIVND (reference sequence). With V trimmed by 6 bases and J by 5 bases, 6 bases remained unmatched. The CDR3 DNA follows: TGTGCCAGTAGGCATAGCGGGGGGGCCGACGAGCAGTACTTC. It is translated as CASRHSGGADEQYF.

The chain has TRBV10-1 and TRBJ1-1; maybe TRBD1 (5 bases). The CDR3 contains 14 residues. V lost 4 bases and J 4 bases, leaving 13 bases between the germline ends. The germline CDR1 and CDR2 sequences are WNHNN and SYGVQD (reference sequence). The CDR3 coding sequence is TGCGCCAGCAGTGGGCGGGGGAAGGGCACTGAAGCTTTCTTT. Protein: CASSGRGKGTEAFF.

The rearrangement links TRBV6-5 to TRBJ2-5; 9 nucleotides match TRBD2. Trimming at V came to 10 bases and at J to 5 bases, leaving 8 bases not matched to a gene. The CDR3 is 13 residues long. Looked up from germline, CDR1 is MNHEY and CDR2 is SVGAGI. CDR3 DNA: TGTGCCATAGACCTAGCGGGACGTGAGACCCAGTACTTC. Translating it yields CAIDLAGRETQYF.

The J gene is TRBJ1-2, the V gene TRBV6-2 or TRBV6-3; D is uncertain. V dropped 2 bases and J dropped 4 bases, with 11 bases sitting between them. The CDR3 length is 14 residues. CDR1 is MNHEY, CDR2 SVGEGT, per germline. CDR3 sequence: CASSYRVYVYGYTF. The CDR3 DNA follows: TGTGCCAGCAGTTACCGGGTATACGTCTATGGCTACACCTTC.

The CDR3 here is CASSPPLGQPRVSPLHF. The CDR3 DNA sequence: TGTGCCAGCAGCCCTCCATTGGGACAACCCCGCGTTTCACCCCTCCACTTT. J is TRBJ1-6 and V is TRBV3-1 (or the pseudogene TRBV3-2), with D tentatively TRBD1 (6 bases). V dropped 4 bases and J dropped 9 bases, with 22 bases sitting between them. There are 17 residues in the CDR3. CDR1 and CDR2 (germline): LGHDT, YNNKEL (reference sequence).